A single sample is the source of the 16 T cell receptor beta chains below, sequenced in a study of cytomegalovirus exposure and HLA in healthy donors. The PCR made use of 60 Vbeta and 13 Jbeta primers. Using immunoSEQ multiplex PCR, the repertoire was profiled, and TCRdb retains in-frame clones only, with some absent. Recorded for this sample: about 170,000 clones. Sequencing was performed on PBMCs. These receptor sequences come from a woman between 55 and 75 years old in good health and CMV-seronegative.

The chain carries TRBV7-8 and TRBJ1-2; no clear D. CDR1 SGHVS and CDR2 FQNEAQ come from the germline V gene. This CDR3 comprises 13 residues. Trimming pared 1 base from V and 8 bases from J, leaving 11 bases between. The CDR3 here is CASSLEERGGYTF. DNA for the CDR3: TGTGCCAGCAGCTTAGAGGAACGAGGCGGCTACACCTTC. The variable domain in full, completed from reference TRBV7-8 and TRBJ1-2, reads GAGVSQSPRYKVAKRGQDVALRCDPISGHVSLFWYQQALGQGPEFLTYFQNEAQLDKSGLPSDRFFAERPEGSVSTLKIQRTQQEDSAVYLCASSLEERGGYTFGSGTRLTVV.

V usage is TRBV5-5 and J usage is TRBJ2-7, with 7 bases matching TRBD2. CDR1 and CDR2 from the germline V gene are SGHKS and YYEKEE (reference sequence). J lost 4 bases, V lost 3 bases, and 4 bases had no gene match. The CDR3 spans 13 residues. This CDR3 reads CASSSWGGYEQYF. CDR3 DNA sequence: TGTGCCAGCAGCTCTTGGGGGGGGTACGAGCAGTACTTC.

V is TRBV4-3 and J is TRBJ2-3; D is unclear. CDR3 length equals 14 residues. The germline V gene encodes CDR1 LGHNA and CDR2 YSLEER. Trimming took off 4 bases at V and 3 bases at J, with 11 bases between the two ends. The CDR3 region is CASSRRLRTDTQYF. The CDR3 DNA sequence: TGCGCCAGCAGCCGGAGACTCCGGACAGATACGCAGTATTTT.

The V and J genes are TRBV10-1 and TRBJ2-7; TRBD1 matches at 7 bases. Unmatched junction bases numbered 5, after V lost 6 bases and J lost 3 bases. This CDR3 is 13 amino acids long. The germline V gene has CDR1 WNHNN and CDR2 SYGVQD (reference sequence). The CDR3 DNA reads TGCGCCAGCAGCGCCAACAGGGGCTACGAGCAGTACTTC. Translated, it gives CASSANRGYEQYF.

The chain joins TRBV9 to TRBJ1-2; D gene uncertain. CDR3 length: 14 residues. CDR1 and CDR2 (germline): SGDLS, YYNGEE. With 0 bases removed from V and 8 bases from J, the gap between germline ends came to 14 bases. CDR3 region: CASSVGGGGKGYTF. Here the CDR3 DNA reads TGTGCCAGCAGCGTAGGGGGAGGCGGTAAGGGCTACACCTTC. The entire variable domain, with the rest obtained from reference TRBV9 and TRBJ1-2, is as follows: DSGVTQTPKHLITATGQRVTLRCSPRSGDLSVYWYQQSLDQGLQFLIQYYNGEERAKGNILERFSAQQFPDLHSELNLSSLELGDSALYFCASSVGGGGKGYTFGSGTRLTVV.

The chain is built from TRBV5-6 and TRBJ1-2; no clear D. V shed 4 bases and J shed 2 bases, with 9 bases lying between them. Germline values: CDR1 SGHDT, CDR2 YYEEEE. CDR3 length equals 13 residues. Written as DNA, the CDR3 is TGTGCCAGCAGCCCGTCCAGGAACTATGGCTACACCTTC. Its protein is CASSPSRNYGYTF.

Note on this clone: An end of the junction differs from the germline gene, which may be a read error. The chain carries TRBV28 and TRBJ1-5, with D possibly being TRBD1 (5 bases). The germline CDR1 and CDR2 sequences are MDHEN and SYDVKM. The CDR3 consists of 15 residues. This CDR3 is CVSRRGQGSNQPQHF. In DNA, the CDR3 is TGTGTCAGCAGGCGAGGTCAGGGTTCCAATCAGCCCCAGCATTTT.

The V call is TRBV5-1, the J call TRBJ2-3, with D possibly being TRBD2 (5 bases). CDR3 length: 12 amino acids. Germline V CDR1 and CDR2: SGHRS, YFSETQ. Trimming took off 4 bases at V and 9 bases at J, with 12 bases between the two ends. CDR3 DNA sequence: TGCGCCAGCAGCGAACCCTCGGGGACGCAGTATTTT. Protein product: CASSEPSGTQYF.

In nucleotides, the CDR3 is TGTGCCAGCAGCTTAGGACGGACAGCCGAAAATTCACCCCTCCACTTT. The encoded protein is CASSLGRTAENSPLHF. The rearrangement links TRBV7-9 to TRBJ1-6, with D perhaps TRBD1 (6 bases). Germline V CDR1 and CDR2: SEHNR, FQNEAQ (reference sequence). CDR3 length: 16 residues. Between the trimmed V and J ends, which lost 1 base and 7 bases, there was a span of 14 bases.

The chain recombines TRBV10-3 with TRBJ2-7; TRBD2 matches at 11 bases. Germline CDR1 is ENHRY and CDR2 is SYGVKD. The CDR3 has 14 residues. Trimming took 10 bases from V and 0 from J; bases not matched to a gene: 5. CDR3 DNA: TGTGCCACCCAGGGACTAGCGGACTCCTACGAGCAGTACTTC. Translated, it gives CATQGLADSYEQYF.

This chain uses TRBV19 with TRBJ1-2; 7 bases fit TRBD1. Germline V CDR1 and CDR2: LNHDA, SQIVND (reference sequence). Trimming removed 3 bases from V and 8 bases from J; junction bases left unmatched: 12. The CDR3 length is 15 residues. CDR3 sequence: CASSIDRARLGGYTF. In DNA form, the CDR3 reads TGTGCCAGTAGTATTGACAGGGCCAGGCTCGGGGGCTACACCTTC. The whole variable domain, remainder taken from reference TRBV19 and TRBJ1-2, is DGGITQSPKYLFRKEGQNVTLSCEQNLNHDAMYWYRQDPGQGLRLIYYSQIVNDFQKGDIAEGYSVSREKKESFPLTVTSAQKNPTAFYLCASSIDRARLGGYTFGSGTRLTVV.

V gene TRBV5-1 combines with J gene TRBJ2-1, with 14 bases identical to TRBD2. The V gene end was trimmed by 0 bases and the J gene end by 0 bases; junction bases not matched to a gene: 11. Germline values: CDR1 SGHRS, CDR2 YFSETQ. The CDR3 is 21 amino acids. CDR3: CASSLGGGLAGGGSSYNEQFF. Here the CDR3 DNA reads TGCGCCAGCAGCTTGGGAGGAGGACTAGCGGGAGGAGGGAGCTCCTACAATGAGCAGTTCTTC.

The chain carries TRBV7-3 and TRBJ2-7, with unresolved D. V lost 5 bases and J 4 bases, leaving 15 bases between the germline ends. The CDR3 loop spans 14 amino acids. From germline, CDR1 is SGHTA and CDR2 FQGTGA. CDR3 in amino acids: CASSRYLAPYEQYF. The CDR3 nucleotides are TGTGCCAGCAGCCGTTACTTAGCTCCTTACGAGCAGTACTTC.

V is TRBV5-1 and J is TRBJ2-1; 7 nucleotides line up with TRBD1. The CDR3 consists of 15 residues. With 1 base clipped from V and 3 bases from J, the junction kept 4 bases outside the gene matches. Germline values: CDR1 SGHRS, CDR2 YFSETQ. CDR3 loop: CASSLSPGGYNEQFF. The CDR3 nucleotides are TGCGCCAGCAGCTTGTCACCAGGGGGCTACAATGAGCAGTTCTTC.

The J gene is TRBJ2-5, the V gene TRBV19; 9 nucleotides match TRBD2. The CDR3 contains 15 residues. The germline gives CDR1 LNHDA, CDR2 SQIVND (reference sequence). Trimming removed 10 bases from V and 2 bases from J; junction bases left unmatched: 11. CDR3 bases: TGTGCCACCCGACGGGCGGGAGGGCTTCAAGAGACCCAGTACTTC. It specifies CATRRAGGLQETQYF.

This rearrangement joins TRBV9 to TRBJ2-1; possible D gene TRBD2, 6 bases. Trimming left V 0 bases short and J 2 bases short, with 9 bases between. From germline, CDR1 is SGDLS and CDR2 YYNGEE. This CDR3 comprises 15 residues. CDR3 coding DNA: TGTGCCAGCAGCGTAGTTAGCGGCCCCTACAATGAGCAGTTCTTC. Protein: CASSVVSGPYNEQFF. The full variable domain, completed using reference TRBV9 and TRBJ2-1, is DSGVTQTPKHLITATGQRVTLRCSPRSGDLSVYWYQQSLDQGLQFLIQYYNGEERAKGNILERFSAQQFPDLHSELNLSSLELGDSALYFCASSVVSGPYNEQFFGPGTRLTVL.